Detailed here is one T cell receptor (beta chain). What it binds is not known. The data originate from a study of T cell responses to AZD1222 COVID-19 vaccine. Across the study: Timing groups of about 4 and about 12 weeks for second doses were pooled. Broader study findings: Most donors were white British and more were female, and clonal diversity was possibly underestimated. A reported finding is that nearly half of spike-specific TCRs target unmutated variant regions. Repertoire collection took place solely once the T cell response had peaked.

V was shortened by 5 bases and J by 7 bases, with 19 bases between the two germline ends. This CDR3 is 15 amino acids long. The V gene's germline CDR1 is SGHNT and CDR2 YYREEE (reference sequence). Sequenced by immunoSEQ multiplex PCR; TCRdb stores in-frame clones only, minus some. The sample includes approximately 85,000 clones, about 86% of them seen just once. The chain uses TRBV5-4 and TRBJ2-1, with D possibly being TRBD1 or TRBD2 (5 bases each). Sequencing was performed on peripheral blood, taken on day 0 of AZD1222 vaccination. The clonotype originates from an adult in good health. CDR3 in amino acids: CASRGPGRAMNEQFF. In DNA form, the CDR3 reads TGTGCCAGCAGGGGCCCGGGACGAGCTATGAATGAGCAGTTCTTC.